A selection of T cell receptor beta chains follows, all from one sample in a study of cytomegalovirus exposure and HLA in healthy donors. Sequencing was performed with immunoSEQ multiplex PCR; in TCRdb, only in-frame clones are kept and a portion is missing. The sample has around 150,000 clones, 60% to 85% seen once; the top ten hold 1.4%. Sequenced: PBMCs. These receptors originate from a woman in her twenties or thirties in good health and CMV-seronegative. CDR3s include the opening cysteine and the closing phenylalanine or tryptophan. The D gene is left open where the match is weak. Some rows mark clone size as missing; the rest say once, few, many or name a class of expanded clone.

D gene,J gene,clone size,CDR3 length,V gene,CDR3 protein,CDR3 DNA
TRBD1,TRBJ2-7,-,17,TRBV4-1,CASSQSPTGTGWYEQYF,TGCGCCAGCAGCCAGTCTCCGACCGGGACAGGGTGGTACGAGCAGTACTTC
-,TRBJ1-5,-,13,TRBV21-1,CAKYRGAVSPQHF,TGTGCCAAGTACAGGGGCGCCGTGTCGCCCCAGCATTTT
TRBD1,TRBJ1-4,-,14,TRBV2,CASKMTGGYEKLFF,TGTGCCAGCAAGATGACAGGGGGTTATGAAAAACTGTTTTTT
-,TRBJ1-2,few,13,TRBV16,CASSQDEQFGYTF,TGTGCCAGCAGCCAAGACGAACAGTTCGGCTACACCTTC
TRBD1,TRBJ1-1,-,15,TRBV5-1,CASSTGTGLNTEAFF,TGCGCCAGCAGCACCGGGACAGGGCTGAACACTGAAGCTTTCTTT
TRBD1,TRBJ1-2,few,19,TRBV19,CASSITVGRGRILNYGYTF,TGTGCCAGTAGTATAACAGTTGGCAGGGGGCGAATTCTTAACTATGGCTACACCTTC
-,TRBJ1-5,once,14,TRBV7-6,CASSLRSLDQPQHF,TGTGCCAGCAGCTTAAGAAGTTTAGATCAGCCCCAGCATTTT
TRBD1,TRBJ1-4,-,15,TRBV5-1,CASSLEGTGSEKLFF,TGCGCCAGCAGCTTGGAAGGGACAGGGAGTGAAAAACTGTTTTTT
-,TRBJ1-3,few,15,TRBV15,CATSRDHMTGNTIYF,TGTGCCACCAGCAGAGACCATATGACAGGAAACACCATATATTTT
TRBD1,TRBJ2-2,-,15,TRBV11-3,CASSTGTAGTGELFF,TGTGCCAGCAGTACCGGGACAGCTGGCACCGGGGAGCTGTTTTTT
-,TRBJ1-1,-,15,TRBV18,CASSPVQGLFTEAFF,TGTGCCAGCTCACCCGTACAGGGCCTGTTCACTGAAGCTTTCTTT
-,TRBJ1-5,-,14,TRBV27,CASTAGGSNQPQHF,TGTGCCAGCACAGCGGGTGGCAGCAATCAGCCCCAGCATTTT
-,TRBJ1-1,-,16,TRBV18,CASSPAGGLVNTEAFF,TGTGCCAGCTCACCAGCGGGGGGCCTGGTTAACACTGAAGCTTTCTTT
-,TRBJ1-1,-,10,TRBV29-1,CSVARTEAFF,TGCAGCGTAGCCCGCACTGAAGCTTTCTTT
-,TRBJ1-4,-,14,TRBV30,CAWSVLGQPEKLFF,TGTGCCTGGAGTGTACTTGGGCAGCCCGAAAAACTGTTTTTT
-,TRBJ1-2,-,13,TRBV6-1,CASRGTANYGYTF,TGTGCCAGCCGGGGGACGGCCAACTATGGCTACACCTTC
TRBD1,TRBJ1-6,-,15,TRBV19,CASSTTRGTGEPLHF,TGTGCCAGTAGTACTACCCGCGGGACAGGGGAACCCCTCCACTTT
-,TRBJ1-4,-,13,TRBV27,CARSPGVHEKLFF,TGTGCCAGATCCCCAGGGGTTCATGAAAAACTGTTTTTT
-,TRBJ1-1,-,13,TRBV30,CAWSNQVNTEAFF,TGTGCCTGGAGTAACCAGGTGAACACTGAAGCTTTCTTT
-,TRBJ1-6,few,15,TRBV10-3,CAISEYGRGDSPLHF,TGTGCCATCAGTGAGTACGGCAGGGGTGATTCACCCCTCCACTTT
TRBD1,TRBJ2-5,-,15,TRBV2,CASSPSRTGVETQYF,TGTGCCAGCAGTCCATCACGGACAGGGGTAGAGACCCAGTACTTC
TRBD1,TRBJ2-5,-,19,TRBV28,CASRSGTGGTQGSRETQYF,TGTGCCAGCAGATCCGGGACAGGGGGCACCCAGGGTTCGAGGGAGACCCAGTACTTC
TRBD1,TRBJ2-3,-,14,TRBV28,CASSQQGATDTQYF,TGTGCCAGCAGCCAACAGGGGGCAACAGATACGCAGTATTTT
TRBD1,TRBJ1-1,-,16,TRBV11-2,CASSSRTGGVLTEAFF,TGTGCCAGCAGCTCCCGGACAGGGGGAGTTCTCACTGAAGCTTTCTTT
TRBD1,TRBJ1-3,few,14,TRBV11-2,CASSWDSSGNTIYF,TGTGCCAGCAGCTGGGACAGCTCTGGAAACACCATATATTTT
-,TRBJ2-6,-,15,TRBV28,CASRPPGAGANVLTF,TGTGCCAGCAGACCCCCAGGGGCTGGGGCCAACGTCCTGACTTTC
-,TRBJ2-7,-,13,TRBV18,CASSPSEAVQQYF,TGTGCCAGCTCACCATCTGAGGCAGTACAGCAGTACTTC
TRBD1,TRBJ1-4,-,18,TRBV5-4,CASSETKQPGQINEKLFF,TGTGCCAGCAGCGAAACCAAGCAACCGGGACAGATTAATGAAAAACTGTTTTTT
-,TRBJ1-1,-,16,TRBV7-9,CASSLAPGGKNTEAFF,TGTGCCAGCAGCTTAGCGCCCGGAGGAAAGAACACTGAAGCTTTCTTT